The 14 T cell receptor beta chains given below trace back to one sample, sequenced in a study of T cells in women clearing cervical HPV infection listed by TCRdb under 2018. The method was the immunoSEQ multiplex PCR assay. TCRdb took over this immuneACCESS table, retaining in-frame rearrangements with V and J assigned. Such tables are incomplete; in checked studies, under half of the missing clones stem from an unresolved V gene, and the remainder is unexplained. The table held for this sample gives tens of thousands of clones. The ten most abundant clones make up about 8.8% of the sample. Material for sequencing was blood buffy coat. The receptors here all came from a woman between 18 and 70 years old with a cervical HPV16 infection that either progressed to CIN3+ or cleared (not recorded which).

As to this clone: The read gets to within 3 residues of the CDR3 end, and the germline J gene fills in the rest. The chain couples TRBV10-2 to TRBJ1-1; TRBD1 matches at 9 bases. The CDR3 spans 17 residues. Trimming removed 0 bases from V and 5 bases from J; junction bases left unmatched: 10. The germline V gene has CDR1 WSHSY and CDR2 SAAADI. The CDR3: CASSESITGGWRTEAFF. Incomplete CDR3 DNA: TGCGCCAGCAGTGAGTCGATTACAGGGGGCTGGAGAACTGAA.

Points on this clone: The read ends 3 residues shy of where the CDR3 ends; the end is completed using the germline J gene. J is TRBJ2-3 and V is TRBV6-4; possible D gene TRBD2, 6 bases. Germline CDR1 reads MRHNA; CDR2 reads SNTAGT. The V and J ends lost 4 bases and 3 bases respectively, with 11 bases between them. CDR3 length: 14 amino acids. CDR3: CASSARGGTDTQYF. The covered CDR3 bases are TGTGCCAGCAGTGCTCGGGGAGGAACAGATACG.

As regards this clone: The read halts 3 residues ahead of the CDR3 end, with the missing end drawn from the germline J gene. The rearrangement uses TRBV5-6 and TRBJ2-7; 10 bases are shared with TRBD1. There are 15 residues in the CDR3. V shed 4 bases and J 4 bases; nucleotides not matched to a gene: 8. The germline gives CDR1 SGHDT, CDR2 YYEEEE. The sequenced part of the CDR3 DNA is TGTGCCAGCAGCGGCTCGGGACAGGGGTTTTACGAG. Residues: CASSGSGQGFYE. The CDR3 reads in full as CASSGSGQGFYEQYF.

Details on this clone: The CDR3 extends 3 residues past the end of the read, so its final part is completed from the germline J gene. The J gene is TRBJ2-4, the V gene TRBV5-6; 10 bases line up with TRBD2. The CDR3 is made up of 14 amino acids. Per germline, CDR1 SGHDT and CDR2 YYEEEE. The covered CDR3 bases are TGTGCCAGCGGGGTAGCGGGAGGTGGAGGAGCT. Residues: CASGVAGGGGA. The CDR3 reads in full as CASGVAGGGGAQYF.

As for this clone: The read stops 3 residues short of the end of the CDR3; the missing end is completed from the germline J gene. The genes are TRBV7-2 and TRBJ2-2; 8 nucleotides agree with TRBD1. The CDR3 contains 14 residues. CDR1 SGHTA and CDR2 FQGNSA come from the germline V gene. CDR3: CASSLQGASEKLFF. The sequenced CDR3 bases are TGTGCCAGCAGCCTCCAGGGGGCAAGTGAAAAG. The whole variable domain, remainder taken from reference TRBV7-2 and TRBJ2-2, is GAGVSQSPSNKVTEKGKDVELRCDPISGHTALYWYRQSLGQGLEFLIYFQGNSAPDKSGLPSDRFSAERTGGSVSTLTIQRTQQEDSAVYLCASSLQGASEKLFFGEGSRLTVL.

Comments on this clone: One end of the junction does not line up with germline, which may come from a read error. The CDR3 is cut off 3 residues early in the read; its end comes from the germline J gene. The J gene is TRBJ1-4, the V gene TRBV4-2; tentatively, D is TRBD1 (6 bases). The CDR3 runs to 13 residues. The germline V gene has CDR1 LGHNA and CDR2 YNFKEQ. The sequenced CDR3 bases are TGCGCCAGCAGCCAACGGACAGTTGAAAAA. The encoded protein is CASSQRTVEK. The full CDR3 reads CASSQRTVEKLFF.

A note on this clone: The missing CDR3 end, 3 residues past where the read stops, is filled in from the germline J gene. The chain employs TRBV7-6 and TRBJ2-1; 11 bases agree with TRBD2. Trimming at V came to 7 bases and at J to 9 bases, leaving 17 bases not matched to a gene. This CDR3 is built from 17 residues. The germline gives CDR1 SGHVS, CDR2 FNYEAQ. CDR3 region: CASTSLLAGGGSGEQFF. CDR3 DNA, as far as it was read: TGTGCCAGCACCTCACTTCTAGCGGGAGGTGGGTCGGGTGAG.

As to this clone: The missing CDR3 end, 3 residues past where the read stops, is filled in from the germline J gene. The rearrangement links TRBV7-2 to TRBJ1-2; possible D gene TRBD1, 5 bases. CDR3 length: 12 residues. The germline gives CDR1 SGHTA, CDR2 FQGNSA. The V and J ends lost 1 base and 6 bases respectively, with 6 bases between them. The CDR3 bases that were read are TGTGCCAGCAGCTTAGTAGGGGATGGC. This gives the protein CASSLVGDG. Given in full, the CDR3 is CASSLVGDGYTF.

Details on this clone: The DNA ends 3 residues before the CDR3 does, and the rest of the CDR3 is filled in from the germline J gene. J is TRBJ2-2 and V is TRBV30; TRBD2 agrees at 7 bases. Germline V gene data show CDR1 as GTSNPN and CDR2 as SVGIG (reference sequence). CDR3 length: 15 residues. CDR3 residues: CAWSVGGTNNSPLFF. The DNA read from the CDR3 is TGTGCCTGGAGTGTCGGAGGGACTAATAATTCACCG.

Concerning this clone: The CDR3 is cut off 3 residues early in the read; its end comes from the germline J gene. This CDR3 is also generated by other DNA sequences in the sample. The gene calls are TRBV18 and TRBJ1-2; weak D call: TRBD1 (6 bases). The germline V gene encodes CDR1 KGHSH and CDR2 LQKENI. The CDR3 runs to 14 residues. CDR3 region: CASSTDRTVRGYTF. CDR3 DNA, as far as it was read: TGTGCCAGCTCAACTGACAGGACAGTGCGGGGC.

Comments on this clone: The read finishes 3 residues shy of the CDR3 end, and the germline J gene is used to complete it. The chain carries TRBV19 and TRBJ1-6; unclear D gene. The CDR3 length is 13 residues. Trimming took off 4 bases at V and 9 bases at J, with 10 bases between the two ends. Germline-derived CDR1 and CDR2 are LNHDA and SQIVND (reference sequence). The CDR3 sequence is CASSTQRASPLHF. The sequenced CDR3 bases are TGTGCCAGTAGTACTCAGAGGGCTTCACCC.

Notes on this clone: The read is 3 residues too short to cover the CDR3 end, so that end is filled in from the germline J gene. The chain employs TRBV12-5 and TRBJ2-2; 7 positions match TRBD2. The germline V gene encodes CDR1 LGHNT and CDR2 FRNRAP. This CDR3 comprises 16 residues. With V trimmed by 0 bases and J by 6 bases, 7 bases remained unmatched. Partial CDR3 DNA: TGTGCTAGTGGTTTGGTCGTAACTAGCGTCTCCGGGGAG. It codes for CASGLVVTSVSGE. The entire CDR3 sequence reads CASGLVVTSVSGELFF. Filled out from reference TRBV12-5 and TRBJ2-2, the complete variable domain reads DARVTQTPRHKVTEMGQEVTMRCQPILGHNTVFWYRQTMMQGLELLAYFRNRAPLDDSGMPKDRFSAEMPDATLATLKIQPSEPRDSAVYFCASGLVVTSVSGELFFGEGSRLTVL.

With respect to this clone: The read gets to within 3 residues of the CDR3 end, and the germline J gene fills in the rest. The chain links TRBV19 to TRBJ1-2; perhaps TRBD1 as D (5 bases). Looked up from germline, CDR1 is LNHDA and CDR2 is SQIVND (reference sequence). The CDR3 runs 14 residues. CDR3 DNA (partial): TGTGCCAGTAGTATCATTAGCGGGGGAGATACC. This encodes CASSIISGGDT. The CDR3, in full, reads CASSIISGGDTYTF. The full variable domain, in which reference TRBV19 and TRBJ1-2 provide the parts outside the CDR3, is DGGITQSPKYLFRKEGQNVTLSCEQNLNHDAMYWYRQDPGQGLRLIYYSQIVNDFQKGDIAEGYSVSREKKESFPLTVTSAQKNPTAFYLCASSIISGGDTYTFGSGTRLTVV.

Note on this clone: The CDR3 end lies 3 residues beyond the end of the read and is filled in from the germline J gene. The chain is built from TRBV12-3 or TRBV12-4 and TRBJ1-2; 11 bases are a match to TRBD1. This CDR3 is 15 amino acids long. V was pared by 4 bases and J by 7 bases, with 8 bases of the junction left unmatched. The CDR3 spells CASSYGQGALRGYTF. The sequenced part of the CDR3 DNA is TGTGCCAGCAGTTACGGACAGGGGGCCCTGCGTGGC.